This T cell receptor (beta chain) was identified during a study of T cells in Graves' hyperthyroidism and ophthalmopathy (dated by TCRdb to the late 2010s). Background on the whole study: Peripheral blood samples were taken at the time of initial diagnosis, prior to any treatment. A discovery cohort of about a hundred patients, roughly 45 with Graves' ophthalmopathy and about 60 with stable Graves' hyperthyroidism, was used to find distinguishing TCR V-J signatures. Prospective prediction of ophthalmopathy was tested in an independent validation cohort consisting of fewer than 20 hyperthyroidism patients and over 15 patients who later progressed to ophthalmopathy. The roughly 100 discovery patients were divided at random into training and test sets in a 7:3 ratio. In several Graves' hyperthyroidism patients, the study also compared T-cell repertoires from thyroid tissue with T-cell repertoires from blood. After blood sampling, hyperthyroidism patients were treated with methimazole at a starting dose of 30 mg daily, and ophthalmopathy patients were treated with high-dose intravenous methylprednisolone. The paper describes TCR Vbeta CDR3 sequencing of more than 120 peripheral blood samples, made up of approximately 40 ophthalmopathy patients, some 76 hyperthyroidism patients and 17 progressor patients. What the research found in general, with its limitations: Ophthalmopathy was separated from stable hyperthyroidism by a 13 V-J signature model, with approximately 85% sensitivity and about 84% specificity obtained in cross-validation and 80%/75% obtained in testing. Sample size was not statistically predetermined, and investigators were not blinded to group allocation. Most expanded thyroid clonotypes (frequency above 0.001) were also detected in blood, a finding suggesting that blood repertoires may reflect thyroid immune responses. In validation, progression to ophthalmopathy was predicted by the model with around 70% sensitivity and roughly 72% specificity, a median of approximately 6.5 months before onset.

TCR beta CDR3 regions were amplified from RNA transcripts. For the first round of RT-PCR on the TCR CDR3, the HTBI primer set was used together with the Qiagen OneStep RT-PCR kit. The libraries were constructed in a second round of multiplex PCR and then size-selected and purified. Paired-end sequencing of the libraries was performed with 100 bp reads on an Illumina HiSeq2000. As for the authors' bioinformatics: SOAPnuke was used to process the raw data, with reads discarded if the reads contained adapters or uncalled bases, had a mean Phred below 15, or lacked an exact constant-primer or identifier match. COPE v1.2.5 was used to merge high-quality paired reads, and clonotypes were defined as unique nucleotide sequences. MiTCR v1.1 was used to align the clonotypes against IMGT TRBV, TRBD and TRBJ reference segments. The analysis included only V-J combinations with a frequency above 0.0001, which together covered around 99% of the repertoires. A TCS score was defined as the ratio of F50 (clonal expansion) to E x V (chaos), with BLOSUM62-based TCRdist applied between CDR3 peptides within each V-J. Welch's t-statistics and random forest reduced some 510 V-J features to 13, which were used in a naive Bayes classifier (R e1071). TCRdb reanalyzed the raw reads on its own, using fastp at Q25 for trimming and MiXCR for clone calling, and kept in-frame beta chains. Each record represents a unique CDR3 protein, reported with the most common genes and DNA among its rows. The authors' filters were not applied to this entry. The table for this sample lists 620,000 or so distinct CDR3 sequences; 14% of them were counted only once. Jointly, the top ten make up around 13% of the sample.

In the ophthalmopathy patients, disease was moderately to severely active, with a Clinical Activity Score of 3 or more, a NOSPECS grade of 4 or more, and a duration of less than 3 months. Any patient with an uncontrolled infection, another autoimmune disease, pregnancy or lactation was excluded. Clinical symptoms, serum thyroxine and TRAb, thyroid ultrasound, and orbital computed tomography formed the basis for the diagnoses. Ficoll-Paque density gradient centrifugation was used to isolate PBMCs from around 10 ml of fresh peripheral blood. Total RNA was extracted using Trizol reagent, and RNA quality was assessed on an Agilent 2100 Bioanalyzer. This clonotype came up many times. It has no known antigen specificity. Base qualities are not at hand, and no much larger clone is one base apart. V loses 4 bases, J loses 2 bases, and the germline ends lie 11 bases apart. The CDR3 measures 14 amino acids from cysteine to phenylalanine. Only the CDR3 DNA is retained, 42 bases long and in frame from the first base. CDR1 and CDR2 are read off the germline V gene as MDHEN and SYDVKM.

Source material: blood. The chain couples TRBV28 to TRBJ1-2, with no confident D gene call. This clonotype was sampled from a woman aged 50 to 60 with Graves' ophthalmopathy. CDR3 loop: CASSSLAVNYGYTF. The bases read TGTGCCAGCAGTTCCTTGGCCGTCAACTATGGCTACACCTTC.